The clone carrying this TCR beta chain was detected a few times. Its antigen is unknown. Overall study results and limits: Tumor memory CD4+ T cell TCR gene usage clustered with blood and lymph node memory CD4+ cells and lymph node naive CD4+ cells.

TCRdb reanalysed the 5' RACE reads using MiXCR and keeps one entry per CDR3 protein. The sample yields about 62,000 distinct CDR3 sequences, around 30% seen once. V gave up 5 bases and J gave up 0 bases, with 20 bases separating them. In germline, CDR1 is MNHEY, CDR2 SVGEGT. This CDR3 contains 17 residues. The sequenced sample consisted of tumor-infiltrating naive CD4+ T cells sorted from the breast tumor. Specified subset: naive CD4+ T cells, CD4+CD45RA+CD25-. The origin of this receptor is a female donor with breast cancer. This chain uses TRBV6-2 or TRBV6-3 with TRBJ2-7; D is unclear. CDR3 sequence reads: CASSDTPHRSTSYEQYF. CDR3 sequence (DNA): TGTGCCAGCAGTGACACTCCGCATAGGAGTACCTCCTACGAGCAGTACTTC.